Reported below is one T cell receptor (beta chain). These data originate in a study of blood T cell repertoires in COVID-19. TCRdb keeps only in-frame clones here, not all; method: immunoSEQ multiplex PCR. The data contain around 78,000 clones, around 89% of them seen just once; the ten biggest clones take up around 1%. Germline V gene data show CDR1 as LGHDT and CDR2 as YNNKEL (reference sequence). Losses at the gene ends were 7 bases for V and 0 bases for J; bases not matched to a gene: 5. The CDR3 runs to 15 residues. The rearrangement links TRBV3-1 (or the pseudogene TRBV3-2) to TRBJ2-1, with 8 nucleotides matching TRBD1. Sequenced: PBMCs or T cells enriched from blood (not recorded which). The sequence came from a woman between 50 and 59 years old with acute COVID-19. The DNA of the CDR3 is TGTGCCAGCACCACCGGACAGGGCTCCTACAATGAGCAGTTCTTC. Protein: CASTTGQGSYNEQFF.